Listed below are T cell receptor beta chains from one sample, sequenced in a study of human T cells and chemical hapten exposure. Using its own MiXCR run on the RACE reads, TCRdb lists one record per CDR3 protein. The repertoire includes approximately 100,000 distinct CDR3 sequences, roughly 9% of them detected once, and over 3% sits in the top ten. Sequenced here: whole blood, sampled in connection with sensitization to the hapten diphenylcyclopropenone (DPC). These receptor sequences come from a middle-aged woman with alopecia areata. Some clones in this sample may be carry-over from other donors' samples. CDR3s include the opening cysteine and the closing phenylalanine or tryptophan. Fields, in order: V gene, J gene, clone size, D gene, CDR3 DNA, CDR3 protein. D genes are given only for firm matches. The size entry is marked missing in some rows and otherwise reads once, few, many or a size class.

v_call: TRBV11-1; j_call: TRBJ2-5; clone_size: few; d_call: TRBD1; cdr3_nt: TGTGCCAGCAGCTCGGACAGGGGGCGCGTGGAGACCCAGTACTTC; cdr3_aa: CASSSDRGRVETQYF
v_call: TRBV5-1; j_call: TRBJ2-3; clone_size: few; d_call: -; cdr3_nt: TGCGCCAGCAGCTTGACGGAGGCAAAGGATACGCAGTATTTT; cdr3_aa: CASSLTEAKDTQYF
v_call: TRBV20-1; j_call: TRBJ1-2; clone_size: -; d_call: -; cdr3_nt: TGCAGTGCTCCCCGGGACACCCGGTACACCTTC; cdr3_aa: CSAPRDTRYTF
v_call: TRBV29-1; j_call: TRBJ1-2; clone_size: few; d_call: -; cdr3_nt: TGCAGCGTTGGTGGAAACTATGGCTACACCTTC; cdr3_aa: CSVGGNYGYTF
v_call: TRBV28; j_call: TRBJ1-6; clone_size: -; d_call: -; cdr3_nt: TGTGCCAGCAGTGACCCGAGGTCGGGGTTTCGGTCACCCCTCCACTTT; cdr3_aa: CASSDPRSGFRSPLHF
v_call: TRBV29-1; j_call: TRBJ1-6; clone_size: many; d_call: -; cdr3_nt: TGCAGCGTTGCCCGGGACGGCAATTCACCCCTCCACTTT; cdr3_aa: CSVARDGNSPLHF
v_call: TRBV12-3/TRBV12-4; j_call: TRBJ1-2; clone_size: -; d_call: -; cdr3_nt: TGTGCCAGCAGTTTATGGGAGCCGGGCCCAGACTATGGCTACACCTTC; cdr3_aa: CASSLWEPGPDYGYTF
v_call: TRBV11-2; j_call: TRBJ2-3; clone_size: few; d_call: TRBD2; cdr3_nt: TGTGCCAGCAGCCAGAGACTAGCGGGGAGCACAGATACGCAGTATTTT; cdr3_aa: CASSQRLAGSTDTQYF
v_call: TRBV30; j_call: TRBJ2-3; clone_size: many; d_call: -; cdr3_nt: TGTGCCTGGGTTGATAATAGGGGTTTGAGAGATACGCAGTATTTT; cdr3_aa: CAWVDNRGLRDTQYF
v_call: TRBV5-1; j_call: TRBJ2-3; clone_size: many; d_call: TRBD2; cdr3_nt: TGCGCCAGCAGCGTCGGGACTAGCGGAACCTCAGATACGCAGTATTTT; cdr3_aa: CASSVGTSGTSDTQYF
v_call: TRBV27; j_call: TRBJ2-3; clone_size: -; d_call: TRBD2; cdr3_nt: TGTGCCAGCAGCCCCGCGGGGAGGCGGGGGGGCGATACGCAGTATTTT; cdr3_aa: CASSPAGRRGGDTQYF
v_call: TRBV28; j_call: TRBJ1-1; clone_size: many; d_call: TRBD1; cdr3_nt: TGTGCCAGCAGACAAACAGGGGGCACTGAAGCTTTCTTT; cdr3_aa: CASRQTGGTEAFF
v_call: TRBV12-3/TRBV12-4; j_call: TRBJ1-1; clone_size: many; d_call: TRBD1; cdr3_nt: TGTGCCAGCACCTCCAATACAGGGGACCCTGAAGCTTTCTTT; cdr3_aa: CASTSNTGDPEAFF
v_call: TRBV4-2; j_call: TRBJ1-5; clone_size: -; d_call: TRBD1; cdr3_nt: TGTGCCAGCAGCCAAGCAGGGGGGGCCAATCAGCCCCAGCATTTT; cdr3_aa: CASSQAGGANQPQHF
v_call: TRBV12-5; j_call: TRBJ1-1; clone_size: many; d_call: -; cdr3_nt: TGTGCTAGTGGTTTGGCAAGGGGGAACACTGAAGCTTTCTTT; cdr3_aa: CASGLARGNTEAFF
v_call: TRBV4-1; j_call: TRBJ2-5; clone_size: -; d_call: TRBD2; cdr3_nt: TGCGCCAGCAGCCAAGCTCCCCTAGCGGGGGGGCGAGAGACCCAGTACTTC; cdr3_aa: CASSQAPLAGGRETQYF
v_call: TRBV6-5; j_call: TRBJ2-2; clone_size: many; d_call: TRBD1; cdr3_nt: TGTGCCAGCAGTCAACAGGGGGCTGGAAAGGCCGGGGAGCTGTTTTTT; cdr3_aa: CASSQQGAGKAGELFF
v_call: TRBV10-1; j_call: TRBJ2-2; clone_size: many; d_call: -; cdr3_nt: TGCGCCAGCAGTCCAGGGCAGGCCGGGGAGCTGTTTTTT; cdr3_aa: CASSPGQAGELFF
v_call: TRBV7-2; j_call: TRBJ2-4; clone_size: few; d_call: TRBD2; cdr3_nt: TGTGCCAGCAGCCCTAGCGGACCCGAACCCCCGGCGGCCAAAAACATTCAGTACTTC; cdr3_aa: CASSPSGPEPPAAKNIQYF
v_call: TRBV29-1; j_call: TRBJ2-3; clone_size: many; d_call: -; cdr3_nt: TGCAGCGTTGAGGGACAAGGCACAGATACGCAGTATTTT; cdr3_aa: CSVEGQGTDTQYF
v_call: TRBV5-4; j_call: TRBJ1-6; clone_size: many; d_call: -; cdr3_nt: TGTGCCAGCAGCCTGACGGAGAATTCACCCCTCCACTTT; cdr3_aa: CASSLTENSPLHF
v_call: TRBV9; j_call: TRBJ2-6; clone_size: -; d_call: -; cdr3_nt: TGTGCCAGCAGCATACGGTCTGGGGCCAACGTCCTGACTTTC; cdr3_aa: CASSIRSGANVLTF
v_call: TRBV5-1; j_call: TRBJ1-1; clone_size: few; d_call: -; cdr3_nt: TGCGCCAGCAGCCGACGCACAGGGAACACTGAAGCTTTCTTT; cdr3_aa: CASSRRTGNTEAFF
v_call: TRBV6-2/TRBV6-3; j_call: TRBJ2-4; clone_size: many; d_call: -; cdr3_nt: TGTGCCAGCAGTTACTCGATACTAGCCAAAAACATTCAGTACTTC; cdr3_aa: CASSYSILAKNIQYF
v_call: TRBV12-2; j_call: TRBJ1-2; clone_size: few; d_call: -; cdr3_nt: TGTGCAAGTCGCTTAGCCCTAAGCACTAAACCCGGGACAGGGGGCTATGGCTACACCTTC; cdr3_aa: CASRLALSTKPGTGGYGYTF
v_call: TRBV6-2/TRBV6-3; j_call: TRBJ2-7; clone_size: many; d_call: -; cdr3_nt: TGTGCCAGCAGTTTTCTGGGGCGAATGGACGAGCAGTACTTC; cdr3_aa: CASSFLGRMDEQYF
v_call: TRBV7-9; j_call: TRBJ1-1; clone_size: -; d_call: -; cdr3_nt: TGTGCCAGCAGCTTCAGCGTTTCCACTGAAGCTTTCTTT; cdr3_aa: CASSFSVSTEAFF
v_call: TRBV29-1; j_call: TRBJ2-7; clone_size: -; d_call: TRBD1; cdr3_nt: TGCAGCGTTGTGCAGGGGGCAAACGAGCAGTACTTC; cdr3_aa: CSVVQGANEQYF
v_call: TRBV20-1; j_call: TRBJ2-5; clone_size: many; d_call: TRBD2; cdr3_nt: TGCAGTGCTAGACGAGCGGGGCTACAAGAGACCCAGTACTTC; cdr3_aa: CSARRAGLQETQYF
v_call: TRBV12-3/TRBV12-4; j_call: TRBJ2-2; clone_size: -; d_call: -; cdr3_nt: TGTGCCAGCACTCGCGCCGGGGGCCCCATATCGAACACCGGGGAGCTGTTTTTT; cdr3_aa: CASTRAGGPISNTGELFF
v_call: TRBV12-5; j_call: TRBJ2-1; clone_size: few; d_call: TRBD2; cdr3_nt: TGTGCTAGTGGTCAATTGGCCGGGGGGGCCTACAATGAGCAGTTCTTC; cdr3_aa: CASGQLAGGAYNEQFF
v_call: TRBV11-2; j_call: TRBJ2-1; clone_size: -; d_call: -; cdr3_nt: TGTGCCAGCAGCTTAGAAAGGGGAAGTTCCTACAATGAGCAGTTCTTC; cdr3_aa: CASSLERGSSYNEQFF
v_call: TRBV29-1; j_call: TRBJ2-7; clone_size: -; d_call: TRBD2; cdr3_nt: TGCAGCGTTGCCCTCCGACTAGCGGGGGGGAGGGAGCAGTACTTC; cdr3_aa: CSVALRLAGGREQYF
v_call: TRBV3-1; j_call: TRBJ2-7; clone_size: -; d_call: TRBD2; cdr3_nt: TGTGCCAGCAGCCAAGAGGGCAGCGGGGTTTACTCCTACGAGCAGTACTTC; cdr3_aa: CASSQEGSGVYSYEQYF
v_call: TRBV4-3; j_call: TRBJ1-1; clone_size: few; d_call: -; cdr3_nt: TGCGCCAGCAGTCCCGATCCCCAGGGGATTTTCACTGAAGCTTTCTTT; cdr3_aa: CASSPDPQGIFTEAFF
v_call: TRBV11-3; j_call: TRBJ1-5; clone_size: -; d_call: -; cdr3_nt: TGTGCCAGCAGCTTCCACACAGGGTATAGCAATCAGCCCCAGCATTTT; cdr3_aa: CASSFHTGYSNQPQHF
v_call: TRBV27; j_call: TRBJ2-7; clone_size: few; d_call: -; cdr3_nt: TGTGCCAGCAGTTTATACCCCGTTGGGGGGACCGGCGCGATATATCAGTACTTC; cdr3_aa: CASSLYPVGGTGAIYQYF
v_call: TRBV25-1; j_call: TRBJ1-2; clone_size: many; d_call: TRBD1; cdr3_nt: TGTGCCAGCAGTGATAGAGGACAGGGAAGTAACTATGGCTACACCTTC; cdr3_aa: CASSDRGQGSNYGYTF
v_call: TRBV18; j_call: TRBJ1-4; clone_size: many; d_call: TRBD1; cdr3_nt: TGTGCCAGCTCACCGGGGACAGGGGGATTGAGGAATGAAAAACTGTTTTTT; cdr3_aa: CASSPGTGGLRNEKLFF
v_call: TRBV20-1; j_call: TRBJ2-1; clone_size: few; d_call: -; cdr3_nt: TGCAGTGCTAGAGGGGATACTAGTTTCTACAATGAGCAGTTCTTC; cdr3_aa: CSARGDTSFYNEQFF
v_call: TRBV30; j_call: TRBJ1-2; clone_size: many; d_call: TRBD1; cdr3_nt: TGTGCCTGGAGTCTGGGACAGAACTATGGCTACACCTTC; cdr3_aa: CAWSLGQNYGYTF
v_call: TRBV11-2; j_call: TRBJ1-2; clone_size: few; d_call: TRBD1; cdr3_nt: TGTGCCAGCAGCGTCGTCCCCGGGACAGGGACGCATGGCTACACCTTC; cdr3_aa: CASSVVPGTGTHGYTF
v_call: TRBV2; j_call: TRBJ2-5; clone_size: many; d_call: -; cdr3_nt: TGTGCCAGCAGTGAGTTTCGGGGCTCAGGGGAGACCCAGTACTTC; cdr3_aa: CASSEFRGSGETQYF